This TCR beta chain was sequenced for a study of T cell responses to AZD1222 COVID-19 vaccine. Produced via immunoSEQ multiplex PCR; TCRdb's table is partial and in-frame only. The data contain more than 100,000 clones, more than 75% of them seen just once; the ten biggest clones take up 3% to 4%. The V gene lost 5 bases and the J gene lost 0 bases, with 14 bases spanning the gap. The CDR3 covers 15 residues. Germline V gene data show CDR1 as LNHDA and CDR2 as SQIVND (reference sequence). The TCR sequence derives from an adult in good health. Sequencing used peripheral blood, obtained on day 0 of AZD1222 vaccination. The chain combines TRBV19 with TRBJ2-7; possible D gene TRBD2, 6 bases. The CDR3 sequence: CASSQRGTSSYEQYF. The CDR3 DNA follows: TGTGCCAGTAGTCAACGGGGGACCAGCTCCTACGAGCAGTACTTC.